A selection of T cell receptor beta chains follows, all from one sample in a study of T cells expressing NK-cell markers. TCRdb reprocessed the 5' RACE reads; each CDR3 protein has one entry and no DNA is given. Recorded for this sample: around 380,000 distinct CDR3 sequences. Sequencing was carried out using blood T cells: a sorted CD56 or NKG2C T cell subset, CD4+ or CD8+ T cells, or bulk PBMC T cells (not recorded which). These receptors all stem from a woman aged 45-65 years in good health. Each CDR3 is given with its conserved first and last residue.

J | V | CDR3
TRBJ1-6 | TRBV14 | CASSQARTLSPLHF
TRBJ1-1 | TRBV27 | CASRKGVMNTEAFF
TRBJ2-1 | TRBV29-1 | CSAAKLVRDYNEQFF
TRBJ2-1 | TRBV10-3 | CAIRRASGYNEQFF
TRBJ1-4 | TRBV5-1 | CASSLAGRGAREKLFF
TRBJ1-2 | TRBV10-2 | CASSELSPGHQGYGYTF
TRBJ2-1 | TRBV20-1 | CSAIRESYNEQFF
TRBJ2-3 | TRBV18 | CASSSLWDTQYF
TRBJ2-5 | TRBV4-1 | CASSQELFQVQETQYF
TRBJ1-1 | TRBV7-9 | CASSLQGAVGAFF
TRBJ2-2 | TRBV7-2 | CASSLGSGPGDTGELFF
TRBJ2-2 | TRBV4-2 | CASSQDLEGINTGELFF
TRBJ2-1 | TRBV7-3 | CASSLAEGSYNEQFF
TRBJ2-5 | TRBV6-2/TRBV6-3 | CASKSRGSGRETQYF
TRBJ2-6 | TRBV5-1 | CASSSDSSRSGANVLTF
TRBJ2-1 | TRBV4-1 | CASSLPGQGWEQFF
TRBJ1-1 | TRBV30 | CAWSPSIWTEAFF
TRBJ1-1 | TRBV4-1 | CASSQGGQGVTEAFF
TRBJ2-3 | TRBV9 | CASSVGSSGNTDTQYF
TRBJ2-7 | TRBV6-5 | CASRRTPGIHEQYF
TRBJ2-3 | TRBV2 | CASRGASSYTQYF
TRBJ2-7 | TRBV20-1 | CSARTGVAYEQYF
TRBJ2-1 | TRBV24-1 | CATNPPRFSYNEQFF
TRBJ1-2 | TRBV12-3/TRBV12-4 | CASSFGNYGYTF
TRBJ2-1 | TRBV2 | CASRATGGTYNEQFF
TRBJ2-5 | TRBV4-1 | CASSQVGPAGETQYF
TRBJ2-1 | TRBV7-9 | CASRQGQGARNEQFF
TRBJ1-1 | TRBV5-6 | CASSSDRGGPMNTEAFF
TRBJ1-2 | TRBV27 | CASSLLGGNYGYTF
TRBJ2-4 | TRBV5-4 | CASSLEAAAKNIQYF
TRBJ2-1 | TRBV4-2 | CASSQASSRSSRFYNEQFF
TRBJ2-7 | TRBV20-1 | CSARDLRASSYEQYF
TRBJ2-7 | TRBV6-5 | CASTPGTGRYEQYF
TRBJ2-2 | TRBV6-6 | CASCRGSGELFF
TRBJ2-5 | TRBV4-1 | CASSSDWGETQYF
TRBJ2-4 | TRBV20-1 | CSLMAGSGKNIQYF
TRBJ2-7 | TRBV6-5 | CASSYSTRGSPSYEQYF
TRBJ2-1 | TRBV9 | CASSFRGVNEQFF
TRBJ2-3 | TRBV15 | CATSTTSSGGDTQYF
TRBJ2-7 | TRBV12-3/TRBV12-4 | CASSLFGYEQYF
TRBJ2-3 | TRBV5-6 | CASSLATGGDTQYF
TRBJ2-7 | TRBV5-5 | CASSLNLGQYF